This T cell receptor (beta chain) derives from a study of cytomegalovirus exposure and HLA in healthy donors. Findings of the study overall: HLA alleles showed associations with roughly 17,000 TCR beta sequences in a later analysis, at a 0.05 false discovery rate.

Both 60 Vbeta primers and 13 Jbeta primers went into the PCR. Libraries were prepared by immunoSEQ multiplex PCR; TCRdb keeps only in-frame clonotypes and omits some of them. The table shows about 170,000 clones, with 77% occurring only once. The germline gives CDR1 LNHDA, CDR2 SQIVND (reference sequence). CDR3 length: 13 amino acids. V dropped 2 bases and J dropped 7; count of bases not matched to a gene: 3. Comments on this clone: No antigen is known for it.

The origin of this receptor is a woman between 25 and 40 years old in good health and CMV-seropositive. The chain employs TRBV19 and TRBJ2-7, with 9 nucleotides matching TRBD2. Sequencing was done on a sample of PBMCs. The CDR3 reads CASSIPAGGEQYF. In DNA form, the CDR3 reads TGTGCCAGTAGTATACCAGCGGGGGGAGAGCAGTACTTC.